This T cell receptor (beta chain) originates from a study of shared clonotypes between healthy human individuals (dated by TCRdb to about 2020). For context, the study as a whole: The cohort included three men and a couple of women between 18 and 49 years of age. For each donor, three plates each were used for CD4 naive and CD4 memory, two plates were used for CD8 naive, and one plate was used for CD8 memory. To estimate repertoire size and how much clonotypes are shared between individuals, the study performed deep sequencing of blood TCR repertoires from five healthy adults. To increase sequencing depth and limit assay-specific biases, TCR repertoire library preparation and sequencing were carried out by different laboratories using diverse techniques. Leukapheresis yielded between about 0.9 and 9.5 billion PBMCs per donor. What the study reported, not specific to this receptor: Rarefaction of sorted-subset datasets indicated incomplete sequencing despite the large sequencing depth. Compared with non-shared clonotypes, clonotypes shared by all four sorted-subset donors had higher generation probabilities. Pairwise subsampling led to the expectation that sequencing depth would affect the degree of clonotype sharing among donors. Larger estimated clonotype richness was generally found for naive subsets than for memory subsets. Sampling was restricted to blood, and TCR repertoires in tissue are likely to differ from TCR repertoires in blood. Because the study included a small number of donors, the genetic and exposure-history diversity represented was limited. Sharing across four donors was observed for 5% to 6.5% of naive CD4, over 3% of naive CD8, over 2% of memory CD4, and around 0.4% of memory CD8 clonotypes.

CDR1 is given as ENHRY and CDR2 as SYGVKD, both from the germline V gene. From the cysteine up to the phenylalanine, the CDR3 has a length of 16 residues. The entry retains the CDR3 DNA only, 48 bases that are in frame from base 1. Trimming accounts for 4 bases at V and 3 bases at J, while the number of junction bases matched to no gene is 5. In this sample, this clone turned up once. It has no known antigen specificity. Base qualities are not provided; no much larger clone lies one nucleotide away. TCR CDR3 regions were amplified from genomic DNA by multiplex PCR using the deep immunoSEQ assay. Extracted genomic DNA from each cell subset was spread evenly across all wells of several immunoSEQ 96-well plates, with each plate serving as a replicate. For sorted subsets, approximately 210 ng of genomic DNA, equivalent to some 33,000 T cell genomes, went into each replicate PCR. Purified libraries were measured with a Qubit 3.0 fluorometer, size-checked on a Bioanalyzer 2100, and measured again with the KAPA Library Quantification kit. Each immunoSEQ 96-well plate was sequenced on its own single-read 150-cycle Illumina NextSeq 550 flow cell. Per the authors' processing: The immunoSEQ output contained only junctional sequences without quality scores, so filtering could not match that applied to full-length reads. Sequences were annotated with PyIR, a Python wrapper for IgBLAST v1.9, and V/J genes and CDR3 were assigned using IMGT germline references. Any read was removed if the V/J assignment was weak (E-value above 1e-6), the CDR3 was missing, or the read contained stop codons, out-of-frame junctions, or ambiguous translated residues. V3J clonotypes were defined as sequences sharing the same inferred V gene, J gene, and CDR3 amino acid sequence. Percentage overlap between repertoires was computed as shared unique clonotypes divided by the size of the smaller repertoire. Three approaches were used to assess repertoire richness: RTK rarefaction, the Chao1 estimator, and Recon v2.1 estimates of unobserved clonotypes. Generation probabilities for all TCRbeta clonotypes obtained by the gDNA method from a handful of donors were computed using OLGA. TCRdb's version of the immuneACCESS table is confined to in-frame rearrangements and falls short of the full clone set. An unresolved V gene accounts for under half of the shortfall where checked; the remainder is of unknown origin. The V and J calls and the clone size are those of that table, but D and trimming were determined from the DNA. Present in this sample are about a million clones, 60% to 80% of which were seen just once. The ten largest clones represent more than 0.85% of the sample.

Healthy HIV-negative adults with no recently reported acute infections or vaccinations were included as donors. Every donor was a Caucasian adult residing in Nashville, Tennessee, USA. Magnetic negative selection was used to enrich CD4+ T cells, after which naive cells were positively selected on CD45RA and the negative fraction became the memory subset. Blood was obtained by leukapheresis, after which PBMCs were separated by Ficoll-Histopaque density gradient centrifugation and cryopreserved in liquid nitrogen vapor phase. Analytical flow cytometry was used to check the purity and quantity of every magnetically sorted T cell population. From each sorted fraction, genomic DNA was isolated and quantified by UV absorbance on a Nanodrop 2000c.

The sequencing input was memory CD4+ T cells from PBMCs. This specimen's cell subset or site label, interpreted: CD45RA-negative fraction. The chain is made from TRBV10-3 and TRBJ2-2; 10 central nucleotides agree with TRBD2. This TCR came from a young man in good health. Some clones in this sample may be carry-over from other donors' samples. The DNA sequence is as follows: TGTGCCATCAGTGGAACTAGCGGGGTCGACACCGGGGAGCTGTTTTTT. It translates to CAISGTSGVDTGELFF.